Sequencing of this T cell receptor beta chain was carried out in a study of blood T cell repertoires in COVID-19. Study information: Researchers got acute and convalescent COVID-19 samples from the United States, Italy and Spain.

The CDR3 is 13 amino acids. V lost 3 bases to trimming and J lost 0 bases, with 5 bases between them. The germline CDR1 and CDR2 sequences are DFQATT and SNEGSKA (reference sequence). As originally analysed: The assay estimated nucleated cells by amplifying reference gene primers. The data were produced by immunoSEQ multiplex PCR, yet TCRdb's version contains in-frame clones alone and is incomplete. V and J calls and clone size are those listed in that table; D and trimming were worked out from the DNA. The table has about 210,000 clones, 84% seen once. The source of this sequence is a woman aged 45-65 years with active or convalescent COVID-19. The genes are TRBV20-1 and TRBJ1-4, with D unclear. The specimen sequenced was peripheral blood. CDR3 sequence reads: CSASPTTNEKLFF. The DNA of the CDR3 is TGCAGTGCTAGTCCAACAACTAATGAAAAACTGTTTTTT.